The 30 T cell receptor beta chains below were found in one sample sequenced in a study of blood T cell repertoires in COVID-19. Repertoires were generated with immunoSEQ multiplex PCR, while TCRdb's copy carries only in-frame clones and drops some. This sample has 150,000 or so clones; 75% to 85% occur once, and the top ten carry approximately 5.2%. Sequenced: peripheral blood. The receptors derive from a woman in her seventies with COVID-19, enrolled during active disease.

V usage is TRBV7-2 and J usage is TRBJ1-2, with a possible D match to TRBD1 (5 bases). CDR3 length: 14 residues. Germline V gene data show CDR1 as SGHTA and CDR2 as FQGNSA. V was cut by 5 bases and J by 7 bases, with 17 bases left in between. CDR3 in DNA: TGTGCCAGCAGCCGGATGACAGCCGTAATTGGCTACACCTTC. Translation gives CASSRMTAVIGYTF. The variable domain in full, with the rest retrieved from reference TRBV7-2 and TRBJ1-2, is GAGVSQSPSNKVTEKGKDVELRCDPISGHTALYWYRQSLGQGLEFLIYFQGNSAPDKSGLPSDRFSAERTGGSVSTLTIQRTQQEDSAVYLCASSRMTAVIGYTFGSGTRLTVV.

The rearrangement joins TRBV29-1 to TRBJ2-3; a weak D match, TRBD2 (6 bases). V lost 4 bases and J 1 base, leaving 6 bases between the germline ends. Germline CDR1 is SQVTM and CDR2 is ANQGSEA. The CDR3 totals 12 residues. DNA of the CDR3: TGCAGCGTTGCGGGGGGCACAGATACGCAGTATTTT. Translated, it gives CSVAGGTDTQYF.

For the CDR3, the DNA is TGTGCCAGCAGTTACCGGCGAGGGAGGGACTACTACGAGCAGTACTTC. Translation gives CASSYRRGRDYYEQYF. The rearrangement links TRBV6-5 to TRBJ2-7, with 7 bases identical to TRBD2. CDR1 and CDR2 (germline): MNHEY, SVGAGI. The V gene end was trimmed by 2 bases and the J gene end by 3 bases; junction bases not matched to a gene: 10. The CDR3 sequence is 16 residues long.

The genes are TRBV15 and TRBJ1-1; D gene uncertain. The CDR3 has 12 amino acids. V lost 4 bases and J 2 bases, leaving 5 bases between the germline ends. Germline V gives CDR1 LNHNV, CDR2 YYDKDF (reference sequence). The DNA of the CDR3 is TGTGCCACCAGCACATCCAACACTGAAGCTTTCTTT. It translates to CATSTSNTEAFF.

The chain has TRBV12-3 or TRBV12-4 and TRBJ1-5; D is ambiguous. The CDR3 contains 12 residues. Between the trimmed V and J ends, which lost 3 bases and 5 bases, there was a span of 5 bases. This CDR3 is CASSFGDQPQHF. The CDR3, as DNA: TGTGCCAGCAGTTTCGGAGATCAGCCCCAGCATTTT.

The chain employs TRBV4-1 and TRBJ2-5; TRBD2 agrees at 8 bases. Germline V gene sequence: CDR1 MGHRA, CDR2 YSYEKL. V trimming: 0 bases; J trimming: 2 bases; junction bases outside the gene matches: 5. The CDR3 extends over 16 amino acids. The CDR3 DNA reads TGCGCCAGCAGCCAAGATTCGGGGGGGTATCAAGAGACCCAGTACTTC. Amino acid sequence: CASSQDSGGYQETQYF.

V and J are TRBV15 and TRBJ2-5; D unresolved. Trimming shortened V by 5 bases and J by 3 bases, and 7 bases separated the two germline ends. In germline, CDR1 is LNHNV, CDR2 YYDKDF (reference sequence). The CDR3 loop spans 12 amino acids. The CDR3 region has the DNA TGTGCCACCAGCCTAAATGAAGAGACCCAGTACTTC. Its translation: CATSLNEETQYF.

J is TRBJ2-5 and V is TRBV6-5, with D uncertain. The germline gives CDR1 MNHEY, CDR2 SVGAGI. This CDR3 comprises 12 residues. V dropped 9 bases and J dropped 5 bases, with 13 bases sitting between them. CDR3: CARVSALETQYF. DNA for the CDR3: TGTGCCAGGGTGAGTGCCTTGGAGACCCAGTACTTC.

The chain employs TRBV5-8 and TRBJ2-2; 8 positions agree with TRBD1. The CDR3 totals 16 residues. Germline CDR1 and CDR2: SGHTS and YDEGEE. The V and J ends lost 5 bases and 2 bases, in that order; junction bases with no gene match: 8. The CDR3 spells CASRTGQGGNTGELFF. CDR3 sequence (DNA): TGTGCCAGCAGGACTGGACAGGGTGGAAACACCGGGGAGCTGTTTTTT.

The CDR3 loop reads CASVGLAETQYF. The CDR3 DNA reads TGTGCCAGCGTCGGACTAGCGGAGACCCAGTACTTC. The chain carries TRBV2 and TRBJ2-5; 9 positions match TRBD2. J was trimmed by 5 bases and V by 8 bases; bases with no gene match: 3. Germline CDR1 SNHLY, CDR2 FYNNEI. The CDR3 has 12 amino acids.

CDR3 DNA: TGTGCCAGCAGCGCCACCGGGGGGACGGGAGAGACCCAGTACTTC. This translates into CASSATGGTGETQYF. The chain couples TRBV7-6 to TRBJ2-5; TRBD2 aligns across 7 bases. V was pared by 5 bases and J by 4 bases, with 10 bases of the junction left unmatched. The V gene's germline CDR1 is SGHVS and CDR2 FNYEAQ. The CDR3 is 15 amino acids.

This rearrangement joins TRBV11-2 to TRBJ2-7, with a weak D call TRBD1 (5 bases). Germline CDR1 SGHAT, CDR2 FQNNGV. V dropped 6 bases and J dropped 5 bases, with 14 bases sitting between them. This CDR3 is built from 13 residues. The CDR3 spells CASSLRGIHEQYF. For the CDR3, the DNA is TGTGCCAGCAGTTTAAGGGGTATCCACGAGCAGTACTTC.

The CDR3 coding sequence is TGCGCCAGCAGCTTGGGGGTGACAGGGAAGGTCAATGAGCAGTTCTTC. It is translated as CASSLGVTGKVNEQFF. V gene TRBV5-1 combines with J gene TRBJ2-1; the match to TRBD1 covers 7 bases. Losses at the gene ends were 0 bases for V and 6 bases for J; bases not matched to a gene: 9. Germline values: CDR1 SGHRS, CDR2 YFSETQ. CDR3 length equals 16 residues.

The J gene is TRBJ1-5, the V gene TRBV5-6; TRBD1 aligns across 10 bases. V gave up 4 bases and J gave up 4 bases; unmatched junction bases: 5. The germline CDR1 and CDR2 sequences are SGHDT and YYEEEE. CDR3 length equals 15 residues. This CDR3 reads CASSLTGGGNQPQHF. The CDR3 DNA sequence: TGTGCCAGCAGCCTGACAGGGGGCGGAAATCAGCCCCAGCATTTT.

This sequence joins TRBV12-3 or TRBV12-4 and TRBJ1-1, with 7 bases that match TRBD1. Trimming took 5 bases from V and 5 from J; bases not matched to a gene: 2. This CDR3 comprises 12 residues. CDR3 sequence reads: CASSQTGTEAFF. CDR3 DNA sequence: TGTGCCAGCAGTCAGACAGGGACTGAAGCTTTCTTT.

This chain connects TRBV29-1 to TRBJ2-3; TRBD1 matches 8 bases. CDR3 length: 14 residues. The germline V gene has CDR1 SQVTM and CDR2 ANQGSEA. Trimming took 7 bases from V and 4 from J; bases not matched to a gene: 10. For the CDR3, the DNA is TGCAGCGCCAGAAAAGGACAGGGCCCAGATACGCAGTATTTT. Its translation is CSARKGQGPDTQYF.

The rearrangement links TRBV5-1 to TRBJ1-6; D unresolved. The V end was cut by 4 bases, the J end by 5 bases, with 16 bases between. CDR1 SGHRS and CDR2 YFSETQ come from the germline V gene. The CDR3 contains 16 residues. For the CDR3, the DNA is TGCGCCAGCAGCCCGAGGAGGAGGGAAAATAATTCACCCCTCCACTTT. It translates to CASSPRRRENNSPLHF. The entire variable domain, with the rest obtained from reference TRBV5-1 and TRBJ1-6, is as follows: KAGVTQTPRYLIKTRGQQVTLSCSPISGHRSVSWYQQTPGQGLQFLFEYFSETQRNKGNFPGRFSGRQFSNSRSEMNVSTLELGDSALYLCASSPRRRENNSPLHFGNGTRLTVT.

The chain couples TRBV5-5 to TRBJ1-6; the match to TRBD1 covers 7 bases. V lost 4 bases and J lost 5; bases outside the gene matches: 6. The germline CDR1 and CDR2 sequences are SGHKS and YYEKEE (reference sequence). This CDR3 comprises 15 residues. The CDR3 sequence: CASSPEGTDNSPLHF. CDR3 coding DNA: TGTGCCAGCAGCCCGGAGGGGACAGATAATTCACCCCTCCACTTT.

As to this clone: Other DNA variants within this sample encode the same CDR3. V is TRBV5-1 and J is TRBJ2-7; 10 positions match TRBD1. The trim removed 4 bases at V and 3 bases at J, leaving 4 bases unmatched. Germline V gene data show CDR1 as SGHRS and CDR2 as YFSETQ. The CDR3 runs to 14 residues. The CDR3 region has the DNA TGCGCCAGCAGCCTAGGACAGGGGGTCTACGAGCAGTACTTC. Its protein is CASSLGQGVYEQYF.

This chain links TRBV29-1 with TRBJ1-1; D uncertain. Germline lookup yields CDR1 SQVTM and CDR2 ANQGSEA. The length of the CDR3 is 15 residues. V dropped 7 bases and J dropped 8 bases, with 26 bases sitting between them. The CDR3 spells CSAFGRSGLQSEAFF. CDR3 in DNA: TGCAGCGCCTTCGGACGGAGCGGGTTGCAGTCCGAAGCTTTCTTT.

This clone has just a few counts. This rearrangement joins TRBV7-2 to TRBJ1-1; D gene ambiguous. The CDR3 covers 14 residues. V lost 3 bases to trimming and J lost 0 bases, with 8 bases between them. Germline CDR1 SGHTA, CDR2 FQGNSA. The CDR3 coding sequence is TGTGCCAGCAGCTTGGGAGAAATGAACACTGAAGCTTTCTTT. Translating it yields CASSLGEMNTEAFF.

The chain links TRBV19 to TRBJ2-1; the match to TRBD2 covers 16 bases. V lost 10 bases, J lost 1 base, and 13 bases stayed unmatched. The CDR3 runs 19 residues. Germline lookup yields CDR1 LNHDA and CDR2 SQIVND (reference sequence). CDR3 protein: CATRKSGLAGGRSYNEQFF. In DNA form, the CDR3 reads TGTGCCACAAGGAAATCGGGACTAGCGGGGGGGCGGTCCTACAATGAGCAGTTCTTC. Combining the CDR3 with reference TRBV19 and TRBJ2-1 gives the whole variable domain DGGITQSPKYLFRKEGQNVTLSCEQNLNHDAMYWYRQDPGQGLRLIYYSQIVNDFQKGDIAEGYSVSREKKESFPLTVTSAQKNPTAFYLCATRKSGLAGGRSYNEQFFGPGTRLTVL.

Only a few counts were recorded for this clone. The chain combines TRBV6-5 with TRBJ2-7; tentative D call: TRBD2 (6 bases). CDR1 and CDR2 (germline): MNHEY, SVGAGI. Deletions cut 0 bases from V and 1 base from J, with 13 bases between. This CDR3 contains 16 residues. The CDR3 coding sequence is TGTGCCAGCAGTTACTCTGGACCGGCGGGATCCTACGAGCAGTACTTC. It encodes CASSYSGPAGSYEQYF.

V and J are TRBV5-6 and TRBJ1-4, with TRBD1 matching 9 bases. From germline, CDR1 is SGHDT and CDR2 YYEEEE. Trimming removed 4 bases from V and 6 bases from J; junction bases left unmatched: 10. The CDR3 is made up of 16 amino acids. CDR3 DNA sequence: TGTGCCAGCAGCGGGATTACAGGGGGCGCGGATGAAAAACTGTTTTTT. Residues: CASSGITGGADEKLFF.

This clone was recorded only once. This chain connects TRBV2 to TRBJ1-3, with D hard to call. Germline CDR1 and CDR2: SNHLY and FYNNEI. There are 15 residues in the CDR3. Trimming stripped 1 base from V and 0 bases from J, with 7 bases between. The CDR3 nucleotides read TGTGCCAGCAGTGAAGTACAAATCTCTGGAAACACCATATATTTT. Translated, it gives CASSEVQISGNTIYF. Together with reference TRBV2 and TRBJ1-3, the CDR3 gives the full variable domain: EPEVTQTPSHQVTQMGQEVILRCVPISNHLYFYWYRQILGQKVEFLVSFYNNEISEKSEIFDDQFSVERPDGSNFTLKIRSTKLEDSAMYFCASSEVQISGNTIYFGEGSWLTVV.

Only a few counts were recorded for this clone. The chain has TRBV4-1 and TRBJ1-4, with TRBD1 identical over 8 bases. V shed 4 bases and J 4 bases; nucleotides not matched to a gene: 5. Germline V gene sequence: CDR1 MGHRA, CDR2 YSYEKL. This CDR3 region has 15 residues. This CDR3 reads CASSRSGGFNEKLFF. CDR3 DNA: TGCGCCAGCAGCCGATCAGGGGGCTTTAATGAAAAACTGTTTTTT.

This chain joins TRBV5-4 and TRBJ2-4; no reliable D call. Trimming left V 0 bases short and J 6 bases short, with 13 bases between. The CDR3 length is 15 residues. Germline CDR1 SGHNT, CDR2 YYREEE (reference sequence). As DNA, the CDR3 is TGTGCCAGCAGCTTGGATGGCGGCAGTGGAAACATTCAGTACTTC. This gives the protein CASSLDGGSGNIQYF.

This chain connects TRBV5-5 to TRBJ1-3; D gene ambiguous. CDR1 SGHKS and CDR2 YYEKEE come from the germline V gene (reference sequence). V lost 4 bases, J lost 7 bases, and 12 bases lay in between. The CDR3 has 13 amino acids. The CDR3 sequence is CASSPLPQNTIYF. The CDR3 DNA follows: TGTGCCAGCAGCCCCCTCCCCCAGAACACCATATATTTT.

V is TRBV6-5 and J is TRBJ1-1; TRBD1 aligns across 8 bases. Looked up from germline, CDR1 is MNHEY and CDR2 is SVGAGI. The V gene end was trimmed by 5 bases and the J gene end by 6 bases; junction bases not matched to a gene: 11. There are 15 residues in the CDR3. CDR3: CASSRQDRGAPEAFF. CDR3 nucleotide sequence: TGTGCCAGCAGTCGACAAGACAGGGGTGCCCCTGAAGCTTTCTTT.

This rearrangement joins TRBV27 to TRBJ2-7; TRBD2 aligns across 13 bases. Germline-derived CDR1 and CDR2 are MNHEY and SMNVEV (reference sequence). The CDR3 extends over 17 amino acids. V trimming: 5 bases; J trimming: 2 bases; junction bases outside the gene matches: 9. CDR3 DNA sequence: TGTGCCAGCAGTCATACTAGCGGGGGGGCCACTCCCTACGAGCAGTACTTC. Encoded protein: CASSHTSGGATPYEQYF.